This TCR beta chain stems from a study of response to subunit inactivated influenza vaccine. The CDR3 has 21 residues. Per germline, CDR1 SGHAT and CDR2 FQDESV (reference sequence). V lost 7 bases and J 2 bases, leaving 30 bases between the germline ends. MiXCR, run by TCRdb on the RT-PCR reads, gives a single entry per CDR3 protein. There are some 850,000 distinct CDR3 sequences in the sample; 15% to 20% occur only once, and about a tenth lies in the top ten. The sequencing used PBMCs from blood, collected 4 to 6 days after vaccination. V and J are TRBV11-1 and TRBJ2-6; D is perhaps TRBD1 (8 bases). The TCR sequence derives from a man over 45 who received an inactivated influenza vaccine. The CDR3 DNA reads TGTGCCAGCACCGACTTCCTGTCCGGGGGAGGGACAGGCCCTGGGGCCAACGTCCTGACTTTC. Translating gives CASTDFLSGGGTGPGANVLTF.